This TCR beta chain was observed in a study of CD8 T cells in ankylosing spondylitis. Study-level results: Clones linked to disease were reported to show significant enrichment in matched ankylosing spondylitis synovial fluid. A number of the motif variants had already been described in reactive arthritis synovial fluid and blood.

Germline loops: CDR1 LGHDT, CDR2 YNNKEL (reference sequence). This CDR3 has 13 residues. The V segment lost 6 bases and the J segment 13 bases; nucleotides outside the gene matches: 12. On this clonotype: Its specificity is not known.

TCRdb independently ran MiXCR on the 5' RACE reads; one entry per CDR3 protein. The sample holds hundreds of thousands of distinct CDR3 sequences; 8.6% are singletons and the top ten take almost 7%. This sequence joins TRBV3-1 and TRBJ2-1, with 7 nucleotides matching TRBD2. Material for sequencing was blood, either unsorted or a sorted T cell fraction (not recorded which). The receptor comes from a male donor with ankylosing spondylitis or in good health (not recorded which). The CDR3 DNA follows: TGTGCCAGCAGTCAATCACCGGGACTACCTCAGTTCTTC. Protein: CASSQSPGLPQFF.